The TCR beta chain under discussion was sequenced for a study of blood T cell repertoires in COVID-19. For the study at large: COVID-19 samples collected from the United States, Italy and Spain covered acute and convalescent phases.

Sequencing used immunoSEQ multiplex PCR; TCRdb keeps in-frame clones, though not all of them. This table holds fewer than 400,000 clones, 80% to 90% found once. The ends were cut back, 1 base at V and 3 bases at J, with 16 bases in the middle. The CDR3 has 16 residues. Germline V gene data show CDR1 as WSHSY and CDR2 as SAAADI. Participant ages covered roughly 18 to 90 years across 20 to 25 US areas. This chain uses TRBV10-2 with TRBJ2-7; a possible D gene is TRBD1 (6 bases). The sequencing sample was made of PBMCs or T cells enriched from blood (not recorded which). This receptor was obtained from a man between 25 and 39 years old who had recovered from COVID-19. The CDR3 loop is CASSELTGRNNYEQYF. The CDR3 bases are TGCGCCAGCAGTGAGTTGACAGGACGTAACAACTACGAGCAGTACTTC.